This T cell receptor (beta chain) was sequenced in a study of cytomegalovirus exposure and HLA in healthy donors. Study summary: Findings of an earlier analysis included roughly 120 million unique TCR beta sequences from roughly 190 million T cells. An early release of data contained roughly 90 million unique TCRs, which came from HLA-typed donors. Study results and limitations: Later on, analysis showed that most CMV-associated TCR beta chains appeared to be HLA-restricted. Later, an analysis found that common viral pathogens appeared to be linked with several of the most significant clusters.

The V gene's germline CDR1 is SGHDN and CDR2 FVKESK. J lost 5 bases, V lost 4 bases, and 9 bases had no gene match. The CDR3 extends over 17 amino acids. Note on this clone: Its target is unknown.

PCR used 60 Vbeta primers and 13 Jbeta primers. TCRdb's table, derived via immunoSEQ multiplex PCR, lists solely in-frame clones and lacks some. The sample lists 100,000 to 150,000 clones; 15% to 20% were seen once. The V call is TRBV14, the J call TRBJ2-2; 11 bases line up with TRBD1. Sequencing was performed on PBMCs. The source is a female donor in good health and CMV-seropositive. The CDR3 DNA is TGTGCCAGCAGCCCGAGGACAGGGGGCGTATGGACCGGGGAGCTGTTTTTT. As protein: CASSPRTGGVWTGELFF.